A selection of T cell receptor beta chains follows, all from one sample in a study of cytomegalovirus exposure and HLA in healthy donors. Using immunoSEQ multiplex PCR, the repertoire was profiled, and TCRdb retains in-frame clones only, with some absent. The listing records around 120,000 clones. Source material: PBMCs. Source of these receptors: a man between 18 and 35 years old in good health and CMV-seronegative. Each CDR3 is given without its conserved first and last residue.

j_call v_call cdr3_aa
TRBJ2-1 TRBV27 ASSFLASYNEQF
TRBJ2-6 TRBV6-1 ASSEGAPLSGANVLT
TRBJ2-7 TRBV5-4 ASSLRQGVSYEQY
TRBJ2-7 TRBV6-6 ASRSGSYEQY
TRBJ1-2 TRBV7-9 ASSGQTGIGGYT
TRBJ2-4 TRBV11-2 ASSQGGVAIY
TRBJ2-7 TRBV7-6 ASSSPGQGDDEQY
TRBJ1-3 TRBV4-1 ASSQDWGVGNTIY
TRBJ2-5 TRBV6-4 ASSDSGGGRQETQY
TRBJ2-3 TRBV5-8 ASSSGTRNTDTQY
TRBJ1-5 TRBV11-2 ASSSGTGVHSNQPQH
- TRBV7-6 ASSPQQNSRGLSYEQY
TRBJ1-1 TRBV18 ASSPERVKAF
TRBJ1-2 TRBV12-5 ASGLVVGQVYGYT
TRBJ2-7 TRBV11-2 ASSRRTSGHSYEQY
TRBJ1-6 TRBV28 ASIGTGPGYSPLH
TRBJ2-2 TRBV5-1 ASSLPSPSGRAAGELF
TRBJ1-2 TRBV28 ASTSQGAGIFGYT
- TRBV10-2 ASRGGGISYEQY
TRBJ1-1 TRBV6-5 ASSPPGQRTEAF
TRBJ2-2 TRBV19 ASSIAFNTGELF
TRBJ1-1 TRBV28 ASTLGLHRGIEAF